Below, one T cell receptor (beta chain) is given with its context. The specificity of this receptor is unknown. No per-base quality is available; no much larger clone lies one base away. The library relied on the immunoSEQ multiplex PCR assay. TCRdb took this table from immuneACCESS and kept in-frame rearrangements with V and J called. Such tables lack part of the clones; where checked against another copy, unresolved V genes explain under half of the gap, and the rest is unexplained. The sample yields some 720,000 clones; roughly 90% were counted once. Over 0.008% of the sample is taken by the ten largest. This specimen belongs to a study of shared T cell receptors in the human thymus (dated by TCRdb to the early 2020s). Background on the whole study: The study examined how the human thymus generates shared, self-reactive T-cell receptor alpha chains.

V loses 1 base at its end and J loses 3 bases; junction bases beyond the gene matches: 6. The CDR3 has 16 amino acids, counting the end cysteine and phenylalanine. Here the CDR3 DNA is all that survives: 48 bases in frame from base 1. CDR1 SGHVS and CDR2 FQNEAQ were looked up in the germline V gene. These data also featured in a second study, about human thymus T cells. Drawing on the second study: Immunologically healthy infants undergoing open corrective cardiac surgery for congenital heart defects in Finland were used as donors. The thymus tissue came from surgical resects taken out during corrective cardiac surgery. V and J gene segment usage appeared biased in both thymic and peripheral blood repertoires. The related research found that thymic TCR repertoires overlapped highly between unrelated individuals. The study used about eight infant thymus samples plus four related peripheral blood samples to characterize TCR alpha and beta repertoires. The infant donors were roughly 6 to 250 days old, and the cohort included about 6 males and two females. After being mechanically released from the tissue, thymocytes were kept at -70 degrees C in pellets of about 8.5-32 million cells. Genomic DNA was extracted from frozen cell pellets with a QIAsymphony instrument. The immunoSEQ multiplex PCR assay was used to amplify the TCRB and TCRAD loci from a standardized amount of quality-controlled genomic DNA. Amplicons spanned the V(D)J region at a length sufficient to cover the CDR3 and identify V and J genes. Through the commercial immunoSEQ service, the amplicons were sequenced on an Illumina platform. Primer bias and sequencing errors were corrected as previously described, and TCRAD and TCRB were defined on the basis of the IMGT database. Analysis of the repertoires was done with immunoSEQ Analyzer 3.0 and VDJTools and included basic statistics, V/J segment usage, diversity estimates, rarefaction and pairwise overlap. To estimate diversity, the Chao1, ChaoE, Efron-Thisted, Shannon and inverse Simpson indices were applied, and diversity was also estimated on datasets down-sampled to the smallest sample. Repertoire overlap used strict matching of CDR3 nucleotide sequence, V gene and J gene, with Jaccard-based multidimensional scaling clustering. Thymus samples yielded on average approximately 840,000 unique TCRB clonotypes, compared with about 80,000 from blood samples.

Source material: thymocytes. Recombination connected TRBV7-8 to TRBJ2-7, with 10 middle bases fitting TRBD2. The receptor was derived from a boy in the first two years of life with a congenital heart defect. Donor details come from another sample of the same person, matched by shared clones. The bases read TGTGCCAGCAGCTTAGGGCTAGCGGGAGTAAGCTACGAGCAGTACTTC. Its protein product is CASSLGLAGVSYEQYF.